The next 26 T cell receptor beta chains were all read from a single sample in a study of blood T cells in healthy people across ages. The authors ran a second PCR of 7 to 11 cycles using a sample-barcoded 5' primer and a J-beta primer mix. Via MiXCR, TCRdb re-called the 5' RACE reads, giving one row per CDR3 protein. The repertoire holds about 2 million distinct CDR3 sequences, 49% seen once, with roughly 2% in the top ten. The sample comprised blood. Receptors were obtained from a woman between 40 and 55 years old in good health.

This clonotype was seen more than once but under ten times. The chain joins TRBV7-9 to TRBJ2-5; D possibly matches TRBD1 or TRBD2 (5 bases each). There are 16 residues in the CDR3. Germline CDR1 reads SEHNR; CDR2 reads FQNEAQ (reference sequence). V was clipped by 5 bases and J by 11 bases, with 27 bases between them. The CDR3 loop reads CASSPYMGVGTNEQYF. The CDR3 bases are TGTGCCAGCAGCCCATATATGGGTGTAGGGACGAATGAGCAGTACTTC.

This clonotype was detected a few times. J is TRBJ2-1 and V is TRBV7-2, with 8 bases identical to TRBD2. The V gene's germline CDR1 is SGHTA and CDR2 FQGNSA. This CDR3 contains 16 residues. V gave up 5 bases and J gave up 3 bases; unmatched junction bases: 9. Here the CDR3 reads CASSIGSGGRYNEQFF. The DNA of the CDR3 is TGTGCCAGCAGCATAGGAAGCGGGGGCCGCTACAATGAGCAGTTCTTC.

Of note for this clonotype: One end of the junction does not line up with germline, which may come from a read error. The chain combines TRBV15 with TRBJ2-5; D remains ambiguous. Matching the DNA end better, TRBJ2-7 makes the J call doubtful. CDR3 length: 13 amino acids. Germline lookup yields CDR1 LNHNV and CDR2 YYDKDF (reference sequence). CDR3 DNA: TGTGCTACCAGCAGAGAGAGGCCCCACGAGCAGTACTTC. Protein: CATSRERPHEQYF.

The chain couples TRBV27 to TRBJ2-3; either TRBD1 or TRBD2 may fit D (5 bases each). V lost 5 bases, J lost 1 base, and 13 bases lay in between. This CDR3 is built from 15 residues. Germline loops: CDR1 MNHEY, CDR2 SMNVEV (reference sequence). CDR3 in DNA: TGTGCCAGCAGTCCCTCTCGGGACGGCACAGATACGCAGTATTTT. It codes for CASSPSRDGTDTQYF.

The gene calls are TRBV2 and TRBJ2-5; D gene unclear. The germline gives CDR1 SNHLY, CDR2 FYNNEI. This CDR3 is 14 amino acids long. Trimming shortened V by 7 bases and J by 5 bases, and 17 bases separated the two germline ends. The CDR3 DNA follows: TGTGCCAGCAAGGGCTTTCGGAGTGGGGAGACCCAGTACTTC. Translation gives CASKGFRSGETQYF.

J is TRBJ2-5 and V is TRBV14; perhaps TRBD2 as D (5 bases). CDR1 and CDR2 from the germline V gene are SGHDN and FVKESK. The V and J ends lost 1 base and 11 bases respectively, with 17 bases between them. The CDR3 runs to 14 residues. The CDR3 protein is CASSQAVLAGEQYF. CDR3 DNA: TGTGCCAGCAGCCAAGCAGTGCTAGCCGGGGAGCAGTACTTC.

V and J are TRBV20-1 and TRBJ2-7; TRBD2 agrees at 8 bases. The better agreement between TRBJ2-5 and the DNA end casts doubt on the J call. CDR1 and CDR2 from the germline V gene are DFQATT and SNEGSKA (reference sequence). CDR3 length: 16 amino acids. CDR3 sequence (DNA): TGCAGTGCAGCCGGGACTAGAGAGATACGTTTTGAGACCCAGTACTTC. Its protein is CSAAGTREIRFETQYF.

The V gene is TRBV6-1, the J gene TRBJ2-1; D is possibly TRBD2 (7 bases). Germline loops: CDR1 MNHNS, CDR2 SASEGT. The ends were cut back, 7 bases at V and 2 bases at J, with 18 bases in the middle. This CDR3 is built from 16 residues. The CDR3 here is CASITVGGPPYNEQFF. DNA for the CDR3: TGTGCCAGCATCACCGTCGGGGGGCCTCCCTACAATGAGCAGTTCTTC.

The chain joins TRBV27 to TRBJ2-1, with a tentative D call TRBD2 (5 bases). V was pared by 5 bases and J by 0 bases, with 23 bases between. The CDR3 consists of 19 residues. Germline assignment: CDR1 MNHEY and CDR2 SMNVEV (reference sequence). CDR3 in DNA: TGTGCCAGCAGTCTACTCGAACCTTCCGGGATGAGCTCCTACAATGAGCAGTTCTTC. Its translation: CASSLLEPSGMSSYNEQFF.

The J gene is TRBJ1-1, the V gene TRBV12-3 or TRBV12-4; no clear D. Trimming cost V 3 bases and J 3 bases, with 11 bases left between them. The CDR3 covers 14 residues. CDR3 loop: CASSLGWQDTEAFF. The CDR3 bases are TGTGCCAGCAGTTTGGGGTGGCAGGACACTGAAGCTTTCTTT.

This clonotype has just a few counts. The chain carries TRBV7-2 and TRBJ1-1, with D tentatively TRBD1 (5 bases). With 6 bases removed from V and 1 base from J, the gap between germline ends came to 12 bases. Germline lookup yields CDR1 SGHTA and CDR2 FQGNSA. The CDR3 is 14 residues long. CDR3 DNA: TGTGCCAGCAGTAGACAGACCAGGAACACTGAAGCTTTCTTT. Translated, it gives CASSRQTRNTEAFF. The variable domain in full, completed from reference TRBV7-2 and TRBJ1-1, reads GAGVSQSPSNKVTEKGKDVELRCDPISGHTALYWYRQSLGQGLEFLIYFQGNSAPDKSGLPSDRFSAERTGGSVSTLTIQRTQQEDSAVYLCASSRQTRNTEAFFGQGTRLTVV.

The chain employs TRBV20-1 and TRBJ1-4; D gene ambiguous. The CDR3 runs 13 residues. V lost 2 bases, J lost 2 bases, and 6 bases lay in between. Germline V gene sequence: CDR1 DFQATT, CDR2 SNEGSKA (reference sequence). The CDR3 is CSARPRTNEKLFF. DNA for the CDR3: TGCAGTGCTAGACCTAGGACTAATGAAAAACTGTTTTTT.

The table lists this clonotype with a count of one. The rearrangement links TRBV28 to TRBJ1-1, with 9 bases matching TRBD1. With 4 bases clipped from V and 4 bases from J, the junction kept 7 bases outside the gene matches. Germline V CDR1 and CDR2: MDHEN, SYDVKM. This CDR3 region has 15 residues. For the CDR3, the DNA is TGTGCCAGCAGTTCCGGGACAGGGTCTCGCACTGAAGCTTTCTTT. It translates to CASSSGTGSRTEAFF. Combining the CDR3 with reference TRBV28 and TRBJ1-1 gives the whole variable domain DVKVTQSSRYLVKRTGEKVFLECVQDMDHENMFWYRQDPGLGLRLIYFSYDVKMKEKGDIPEGYSVSREKKERFSLILESASTNQTSMYLCASSSGTGSRTEAFFGQGTRLTVV.

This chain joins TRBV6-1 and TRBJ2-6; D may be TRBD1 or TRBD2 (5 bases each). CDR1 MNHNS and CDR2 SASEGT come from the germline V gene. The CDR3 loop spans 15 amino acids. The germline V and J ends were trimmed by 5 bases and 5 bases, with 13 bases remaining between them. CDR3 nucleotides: TGTGCCAGCAGTTCCTCCGGGGCTAGGGCCAACGTCCTGACTTTC. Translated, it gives CASSSSGARANVLTF.

CDR3 region: CASSPNIQETQYF. CDR3 bases: TGTGCCAGCAGCCCCAACATCCAGGAGACCCAGTACTTC. This chain links TRBV6-6 with TRBJ2-5, with D uncertain. The CDR3 totals 13 residues. Per the germline V gene, CDR1 is MNHNY and CDR2 is SVGAGI (reference sequence). The germline V and J ends were trimmed by 6 bases and 5 bases, with 13 bases remaining between them.

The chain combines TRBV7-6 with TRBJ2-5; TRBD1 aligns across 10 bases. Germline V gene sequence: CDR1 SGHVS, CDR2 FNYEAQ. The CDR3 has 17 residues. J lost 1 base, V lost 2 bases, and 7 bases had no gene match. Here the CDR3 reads CASSLRGQGSFQETQYF. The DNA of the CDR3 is TGTGCCAGCAGCTTACGGGGACAGGGGTCATTCCAAGAGACCCAGTACTTC.

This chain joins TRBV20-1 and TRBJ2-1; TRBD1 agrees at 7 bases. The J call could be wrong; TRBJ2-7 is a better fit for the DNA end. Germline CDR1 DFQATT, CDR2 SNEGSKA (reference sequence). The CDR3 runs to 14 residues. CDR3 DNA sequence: TGCAGTGCCCCAGGACAGGTCTCCTACAATGAGCAGTACTTC. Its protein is CSAPGQVSYNEQYF.

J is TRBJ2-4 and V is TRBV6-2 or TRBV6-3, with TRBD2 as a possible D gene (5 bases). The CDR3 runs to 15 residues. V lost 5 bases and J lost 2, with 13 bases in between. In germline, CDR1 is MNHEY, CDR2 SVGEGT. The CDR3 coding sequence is TGTGCCAGCAGTAACCCGACGGGGTCCAAAAACATTCAGTACTTC. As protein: CASSNPTGSKNIQYF.

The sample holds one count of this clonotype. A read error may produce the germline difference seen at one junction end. In nucleotides, the CDR3 is TGTGCCAGCAGCAGGGTAATAGATCCAGCCAAAAACATTCGGTACTTC. Protein product: CASSRVIDPAKNIRYF. The chain couples TRBV7-2 to TRBJ2-4; D uncertain. The CDR3 is 16 residues long. Germline loops: CDR1 SGHTA, CDR2 FQGNSA.

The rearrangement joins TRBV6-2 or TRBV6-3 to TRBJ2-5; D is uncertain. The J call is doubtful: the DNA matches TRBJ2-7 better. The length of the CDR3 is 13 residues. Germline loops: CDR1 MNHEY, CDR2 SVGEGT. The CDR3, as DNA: TGTGCCAGCAGTGACCCATTCGGATCCGAGCAGTACTTC. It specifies CASSDPFGSEQYF.

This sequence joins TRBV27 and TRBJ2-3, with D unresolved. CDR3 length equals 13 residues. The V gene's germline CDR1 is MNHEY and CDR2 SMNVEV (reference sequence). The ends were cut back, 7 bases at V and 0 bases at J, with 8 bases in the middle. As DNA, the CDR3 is TGTGCCAGCACACTATCTAGCACAGATACGCAGTATTTT. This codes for CASTLSSTDTQYF.

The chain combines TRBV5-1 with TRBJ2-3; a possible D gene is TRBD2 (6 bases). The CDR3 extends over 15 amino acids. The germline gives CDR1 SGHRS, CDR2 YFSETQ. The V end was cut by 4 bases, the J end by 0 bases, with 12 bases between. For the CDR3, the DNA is TGCGCCAGCAGCACGGCGGGGCTTAGCACAGATACGCAGTATTTT. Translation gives CASSTAGLSTDTQYF.

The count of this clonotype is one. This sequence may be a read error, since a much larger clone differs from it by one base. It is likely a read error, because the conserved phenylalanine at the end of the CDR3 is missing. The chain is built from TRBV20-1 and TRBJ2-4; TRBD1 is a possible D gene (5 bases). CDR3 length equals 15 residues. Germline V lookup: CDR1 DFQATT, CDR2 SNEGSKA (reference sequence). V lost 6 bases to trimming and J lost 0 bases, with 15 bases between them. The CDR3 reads CSAPQGLGAKNIQYC. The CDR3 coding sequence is TGCAGTGCCCCGCAGGGTCTAGGAGCCAAAAACATTCAGTACTGC.

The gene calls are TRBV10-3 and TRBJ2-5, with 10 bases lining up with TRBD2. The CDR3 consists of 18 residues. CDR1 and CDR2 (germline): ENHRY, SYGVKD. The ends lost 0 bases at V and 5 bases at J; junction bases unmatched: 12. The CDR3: CAISESRMERGGSETQYF. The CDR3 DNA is TGTGCCATCAGTGAGTCTAGGATGGAGCGGGGGGGCTCCGAGACCCAGTACTTC.

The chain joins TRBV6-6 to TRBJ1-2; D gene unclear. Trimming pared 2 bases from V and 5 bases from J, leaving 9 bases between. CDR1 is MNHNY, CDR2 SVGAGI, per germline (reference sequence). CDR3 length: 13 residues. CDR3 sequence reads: CASSYGQSYGYTF. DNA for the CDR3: TGTGCCAGCAGTTACGGGCAGTCTTATGGCTACACCTTC.

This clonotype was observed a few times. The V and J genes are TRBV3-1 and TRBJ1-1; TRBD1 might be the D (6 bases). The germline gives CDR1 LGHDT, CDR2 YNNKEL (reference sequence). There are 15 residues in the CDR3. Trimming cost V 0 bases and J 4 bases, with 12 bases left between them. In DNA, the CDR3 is TGTGCCAGCAGCCAAGAGTCCGGCAGGGGCACTGAAGCTTTCTTT. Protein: CASSQESGRGTEAFF.